This T cell receptor (beta chain) stems from a study of blood T cells in healthy people across ages. Primers used in a second PCR of roughly 6 to 11 cycles were a sample-barcoded 5' primer and a J-beta primer mix. One entry per CDR3 protein results from TCRdb running MiXCR on the 5' RACE reads. The table has roughly 900,000 distinct CDR3 sequences, under 35% seen once; the top ten hold around a sixth. Germline trimming cut 4 bases from V and 2 bases from J; bases unmatched to any gene: 9. The germline V gene encodes CDR1 SGHVS and CDR2 FNYEAQ. The CDR3 covers 16 residues. This clonotype has a count of ten or more.

What was sequenced was blood. The gene calls are TRBV7-6 and TRBJ2-3; 7 bases map to TRBD2. The TCR originated in an elderly woman in good health. The CDR3: CASSYRGEDATDTQYF. In DNA form, the CDR3 reads TGTGCCAGCAGCTATCGGGGGGAGGATGCCACAGATACGCAGTATTTT. Full variable domain (remainder filled in from reference TRBV7-6 and TRBJ2-3): GAGVSQSPRYKVTKRGQDVALRCDPISGHVSLYWYRQALGQGPEFLTYFNYEAQQDKSGLPNDRFSAERPEGSISTLTIQRTEQRDSAMYRCASSYRGEDATDTQYFGPGTRLTVL.